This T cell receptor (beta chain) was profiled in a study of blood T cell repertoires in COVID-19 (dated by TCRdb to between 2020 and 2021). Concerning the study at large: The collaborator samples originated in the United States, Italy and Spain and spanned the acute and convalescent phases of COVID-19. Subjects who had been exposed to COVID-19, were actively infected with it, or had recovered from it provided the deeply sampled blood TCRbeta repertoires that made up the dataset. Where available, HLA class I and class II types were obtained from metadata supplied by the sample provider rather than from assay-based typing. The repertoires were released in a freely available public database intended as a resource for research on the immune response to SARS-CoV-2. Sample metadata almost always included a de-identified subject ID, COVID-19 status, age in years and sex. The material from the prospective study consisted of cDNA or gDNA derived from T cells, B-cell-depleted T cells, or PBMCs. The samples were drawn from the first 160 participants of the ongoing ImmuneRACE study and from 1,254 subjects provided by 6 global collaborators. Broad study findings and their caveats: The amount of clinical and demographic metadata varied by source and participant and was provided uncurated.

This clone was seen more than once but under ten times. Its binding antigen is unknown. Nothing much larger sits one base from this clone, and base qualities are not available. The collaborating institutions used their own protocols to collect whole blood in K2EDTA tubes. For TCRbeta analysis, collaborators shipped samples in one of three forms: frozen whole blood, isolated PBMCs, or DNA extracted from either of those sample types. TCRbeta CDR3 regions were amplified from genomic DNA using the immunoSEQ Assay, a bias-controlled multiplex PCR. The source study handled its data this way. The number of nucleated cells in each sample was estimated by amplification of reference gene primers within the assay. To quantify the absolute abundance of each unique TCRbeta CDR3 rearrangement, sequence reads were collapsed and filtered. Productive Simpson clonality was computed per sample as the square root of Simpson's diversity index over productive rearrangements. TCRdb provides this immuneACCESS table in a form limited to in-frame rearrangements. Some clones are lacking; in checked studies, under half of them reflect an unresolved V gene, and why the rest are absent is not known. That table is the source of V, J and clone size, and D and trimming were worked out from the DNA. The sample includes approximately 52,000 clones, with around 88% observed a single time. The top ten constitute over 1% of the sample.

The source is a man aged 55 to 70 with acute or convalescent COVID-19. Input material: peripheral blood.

The nucleotides read TGTGCCAGCAGCCCGAGACTAGCGGGAGTCGATACGCAGTATTTT. The translation is CASSPRLAGVDTQYF. The sequence is built from TRBV5-4 and TRBJ2-3; the central 12 bases match TRBD2. Via the germline V gene (reference sequence), CDR1 is SGHNT and CDR2 YYREEE. Ends trimmed: V by 4 bases, J by 6 bases; bases unmatched to a gene: 6. The CDR3 holds 15 amino acids from the cysteine to the phenylalanine. The read is trimmed to its CDR3 DNA, 45 bases read in frame from base 1.